The following is a TCR beta chain sequence with its context. This clonotype was recorded at least ten times. There is no known antigen for this receptor. No qualities accompany the bases; no much larger clone lies one base away. The TCR beta CDR3 regions were amplified from the RNA transcripts. The first round of RT-PCR for the TCR CDR3 was performed with the HTBI primer set and the Qiagen OneStep RT-PCR kit. Libraries were constructed in a second round of multiplex PCR, after which size selection and purification were carried out. Libraries were sequenced paired-end with 100 bp reads on an Illumina HiSeq2000. The authors' pipeline ran thus. SOAPnuke was used to process the raw data, removing reads that contained adapters or uncalled bases, had a mean Phred below 15, or lacked an exact match to the constant primer or identifier. COPE v1.2.5 was used to merge high-quality paired reads, and clonotypes were defined as unique nucleotide sequences. MiTCR v1.1 was used to align clonotypes to the IMGT TRBV, TRBD and TRBJ reference segments. Only V-J combinations with frequency above 0.0001, covering 99.2% of repertoires, were analysed. The TCS score was defined as F50 (clonal expansion) divided by E x V (chaos), with BLOSUM62-based TCRdist calculated between CDR3 peptides within each V-J. Welch's t-statistics and random forest reduced roughly 530 V-J features to roughly 13, which were used in a naive Bayes classifier (R e1071). The similarity between thyroid and blood repertoires was quantified using the Morisita-Horn index. The public reads were quality trimmed at Q25 with fastp and then assembled into clones with MiXCR by TCRdb, keeping productive beta chains. All rows with the same CDR3 protein become a single entry with the most common DNA and genes. TCRdb's processing, not the study's, gives the V and J calls here. The sample table shows a few hundred thousand distinct CDR3 sequences, and about 46% are seen once. In total, the top ten clones hold approximately 44% of the sample.

V is pruned by 3 bases and J by 2 bases, leaving 1 base of the junction without a gene match. CDR1 is given as DFQATT and CDR2 as SNEGSKA, both from the germline V gene (reference sequence). The CDR3 runs 14 residues from the cysteine to the phenylalanine. The CDR3 DNA has 42 bases and is translated from base 1. The data were obtained in a study of T cells in Graves' hyperthyroidism and ophthalmopathy (dated by TCRdb to the late 2010s). Regarding the complete study: A discovery cohort of fewer than 110 patients, roughly 45 with Graves' ophthalmopathy and over 55 with stable Graves' hyperthyroidism, was used to find distinguishing TCR V-J signatures. According to the paper, TCR Vbeta CDR3 sequencing was carried out on 135 peripheral blood samples, which came from under 50 ophthalmopathy, 75 or so hyperthyroidism and about 17 progressor patients. In addition, the study compared T-cell repertoires in thyroid tissue and in blood from five or six Graves' hyperthyroidism patients. The roughly 100 discovery patients were divided at random into training and test sets in a 7:3 ratio. Once sampling was done, hyperthyroidism patients were given methimazole at a starting dose of 30 mg daily, whereas ophthalmopathy patients were given high-dose intravenous methylprednisolone. Whether ophthalmopathy could be predicted prospectively was tested in an independent validation cohort made up of under 20 hyperthyroidism patients plus 17 patients who later progressed to ophthalmopathy. Findings and caveats that apply to the study as a whole: Blood samples also contained most of the expanded thyroid clonotypes (frequency above 0.001), which suggests that blood repertoires may reflect thyroid immune responses. In validation, progression to ophthalmopathy was predicted by the model with nearly 71% sensitivity and 72.22% specificity, a median of about 6.4 months before onset. No statistical method was used to set the sample size in advance, and investigators knew the group allocation. In cross-validation, a model built on a 13 V-J signature told ophthalmopathy apart from stable hyperthyroidism with 85% to 90% sensitivity and approximately 81% specificity, and in testing the same model reached 80%/75%.

Exclusion was applied to patients with uncontrolled infections, other autoimmune diseases, pregnancy or lactation. Diagnoses relied on clinical symptoms, serum thyroxine and TRAb, thyroid ultrasound and orbital computed tomography. Total RNA was extracted with Trizol reagent, and quality was checked on an Agilent 2100 Bioanalyzer. The chain is assembled from TRBV20-1 and TRBJ2-5; 12 bases in the junction line up with TRBD2. This receptor was obtained from an adult woman with Graves' disease, either hyperthyroidism or ophthalmopathy (not recorded which). Sample: peripheral blood or thyroid tissue (not recorded which). The CDR3 loop reads CSARTSGRQETQYF. The base sequence is TGCAGTGCTAGGACTAGCGGGAGACAAGAGACCCAGTACTTC.